These 19 T cell receptor beta chains share one sample of origin, sequenced in a study of shared clonotypes between healthy human individuals. Some clones are missing from TCRdb's copy, which holds only in-frame ones; the method was immunoSEQ multiplex PCR. Of more than 850,000 clones listed, about 84% are singletons. Sequenced input: memory CD4+ T cells from PBMCs. Specified subset: CD45RA-negative fraction. The receptors were gathered from a man in his late teens or twenties in good health. Some clones in this sample may be carry-over from other donors' samples.

This CDR3 is CASSLGFFGEQYF. The CDR3 DNA follows: TGCGCCAGCAGCTTGGGGTTTTTCGGCGAGCAGTACTTC. The chain recombines TRBV5-1 with TRBJ2-7; D is unclear. Germline V gene lookup returns CDR1 SGHRS and CDR2 YFSETQ. There are 13 residues in the CDR3. V lost 0 bases to trimming and J lost 6 bases, with 10 bases between them.

V is TRBV6-1 and J is TRBJ1-3; D is uncertain. Germline-derived CDR1 and CDR2 are MNHNS and SASEGT. The CDR3 is made up of 15 amino acids. The ends were cut back, 1 base at V and 0 bases at J, with 7 bases in the middle. CDR3: CASSEVGISGNTIYF. CDR3 in DNA: TGTGCCAGCAGTGAAGTGGGGATCTCTGGAAACACCATATATTTT.

The chain couples TRBV9 to TRBJ1-1; TRBD1 agrees at 9 bases. CDR3 length: 15 amino acids. The V gene's germline CDR1 is SGDLS and CDR2 YYNGEE. V gave up 2 bases and J gave up 4 bases; unmatched junction bases: 6. The DNA of the CDR3 is TGTGCCAGCAGCGTGGGGGACAGGGCGGTCACTGAAGCTTTCTTT. Its translation: CASSVGDRAVTEAFF. Looking up the rest from reference TRBV9 and TRBJ1-1 gives the full variable domain: DSGVTQTPKHLITATGQRVTLRCSPRSGDLSVYWYQQSLDQGLQFLIQYYNGEERAKGNILERFSAQQFPDLHSELNLSSLELGDSALYFCASSVGDRAVTEAFFGQGTRLTVV.

This clone has a handful of counts. V is TRBV18 and J is TRBJ2-3; 9 nucleotides align to TRBD2. The CDR3 is 16 residues long. Germline CDR1 KGHSH, CDR2 LQKENI. V was clipped by 3 bases and J by 2 bases; unmatched bases: 6. As DNA, the CDR3 is TGTGCCAGCTCACCGGGTCTAGCGGGGCTCACAGATACGCAGTATTTT. It yields the protein CASSPGLAGLTDTQYF.

The chain recombines TRBV7-3 with TRBJ2-2; D is perhaps TRBD1 (5 bases). Germline lookup yields CDR1 SGHTA and CDR2 FQGTGA. The V end was cut by 5 bases, the J end by 6 bases, with 13 bases between. This CDR3 spans 14 amino acids. The CDR3 here is CASSPLQGAGELFF. In DNA form, the CDR3 reads TGTGCCAGCAGCCCCCTCCAGGGCGCCGGGGAGCTGTTTTTT.

This clone was seen a single time. The identical CDR3 is also encoded by other nucleotide sequences in the sample. The chain uses TRBV7-2 and TRBJ2-7; TRBD2 matches 13 bases. Germline loops: CDR1 SGHTA, CDR2 FQGNSA. Trimming at V came to 2 bases and at J to 2 bases, leaving 6 bases not matched to a gene. This CDR3 is built from 17 residues. The CDR3 DNA sequence: TGTGCCAGCAGCTTATCTGGACTAGCGGGAGATCCCTACGAGCAGTACTTC. This encodes CASSLSGLAGDPYEQYF.

This chain uses TRBV7-8 with TRBJ1-1, with 7 bases matching TRBD1. Germline values: CDR1 SGHVS, CDR2 FQNEAQ. There are 17 residues in the CDR3. V gave up 3 bases and J gave up 6 bases; unmatched junction bases: 16. Here the CDR3 reads CASSFATTGATGSEAFF. The CDR3 DNA sequence: TGTGCCAGCAGCTTCGCCACCACAGGGGCGACAGGGTCTGAAGCTTTCTTT.

This chain links TRBV6-1 with TRBJ1-1, with 7 nucleotides matching TRBD1. The CDR3 length is 15 residues. Germline lookup yields CDR1 MNHNS and CDR2 SASEGT. V lost 3 bases, J lost 3 bases, and 7 bases stayed unmatched. CDR3 nucleotides: TGTGCCAGCAGTGACAGGGGGTTGGGAGACACTGAAGCTTTCTTT. This sequence encodes CASSDRGLGDTEAFF.

This clone was recorded only once. CDR3: CASSLRRTGSHEQYF. As DNA, the CDR3 is TGTGCCAGCAGCTTGCGGCGGACAGGGTCCCACGAGCAGTACTTC. The chain couples TRBV5-8 to TRBJ2-7; 8 nucleotides align to TRBD1. Germline CDR1 is SGHTS and CDR2 is YDEGEE. Trimming took 1 base from V and 5 from J; bases not matched to a gene: 8. The CDR3 contains 15 residues.

A note on this clone: Other DNA sequences of this sample code for an identical CDR3. The chain employs TRBV2 and TRBJ1-5, with no clear D. The CDR3 has 13 amino acids. Germline CDR1 and CDR2: SNHLY and FYNNEI. The V gene lost 6 bases and the J gene lost 0 bases, with 6 bases spanning the gap. Here the CDR3 DNA reads TGTGCCAGCAGAAGAGATAGCAATCAGCCCCAGCATTTT. This codes for CASRRDSNQPQHF.

The J gene is TRBJ1-1, the V gene TRBV5-6; D gene uncertain. Trimming removed 0 bases from V and 2 bases from J, with 20 bases in between. Germline V CDR1 and CDR2: SGHDT, YYEEEE. The CDR3 consists of 18 residues. CDR3 amino acids: CASSLAGRSWEPNTEAFF. CDR3 in DNA: TGTGCCAGCAGCTTGGCCGGACGATCCTGGGAACCTAACACTGAAGCTTTCTTT.

This clone was detected only a few times. The chain links TRBV27 to TRBJ2-7; D remains ambiguous. The V gene lost 3 bases and the J gene lost 5 bases, with 11 bases spanning the gap. Germline V gives CDR1 MNHEY, CDR2 SMNVEV (reference sequence). The CDR3 sequence is 13 residues long. This chain's CDR3 is CASSFRTADEQYF. CDR3 coding DNA: TGTGCCAGCAGTTTTAGAACCGCGGACGAGCAGTACTTC.

The chain is built from TRBV5-1 and TRBJ1-1; D unclear. The CDR3 has 14 residues. V was cut by 0 bases and J by 4 bases, with 10 bases left in between. Per germline, CDR1 SGHRS and CDR2 YFSETQ. The CDR3 sequence is CASSLGLGSTEAFF. Here the CDR3 DNA reads TGCGCCAGCAGCTTGGGGCTGGGGAGCACTGAAGCTTTCTTT.

The chain couples TRBV18 to TRBJ1-1, with 8 bases fitting TRBD1. The CDR3 totals 14 residues. Germline V CDR1 and CDR2: KGHSH, LQKENI. Germline trimming cut 3 bases from V and 3 bases from J; bases unmatched to any gene: 3. CDR3 residues: CASSPAGGYTEAFF. The DNA for the CDR3 is TGTGCCAGCTCACCCGCAGGGGGCTACACTGAAGCTTTCTTT. Filled out from reference TRBV18 and TRBJ1-1, the complete variable domain reads NAGVMQNPRHLVRRRGQEARLRCSPMKGHSHVYWYRQLPEEGLKFMVYLQKENIIDESGMPKERFSAEFPKEGPSILRIQQVVRGDSAAYFCASSPAGGYTEAFFGQGTRLTVV.

This clone has a count of ten or more. The genes are TRBV28 and TRBJ2-1; a possible D gene is TRBD1 (6 bases). Trimming cost V 10 bases and J 7 bases, with 14 bases left between them. The CDR3 sequence is 12 residues long. Germline CDR1 is MDHEN and CDR2 is SYDVKM. The CDR3 sequence is CAINRGGNEQFF. In DNA, the CDR3 is TGTGCCATCAACAGAGGGGGAAATGAGCAGTTCTTC.

About this clone itself: Other DNA sequences in the same sample also yield this CDR3. This chain links TRBV4-3 with TRBJ2-7; D unresolved. Germline loops: CDR1 LGHNA, CDR2 YSLEER. V lost 4 bases and J lost 3, with 10 bases in between. The CDR3 extends over 13 amino acids. The CDR3 sequence is CASSRIRGYEQYF. The CDR3 DNA sequence: TGCGCCAGCAGCCGTATTAGAGGCTACGAGCAGTACTTC.

The CDR3 DNA reads as TGTGCCAGCAGCTCCTTTGGCGGAAACACCATATATTTT. Translation gives CASSSFGGNTIYF. The chain links TRBV7-9 to TRBJ1-3; no definite D call. Germline CDR1 and CDR2: SEHNR and FQNEAQ (reference sequence). CDR3 length: 13 amino acids. The V end lost 4 bases, the J end lost 4 bases, and 8 bases lay between the germline ends.

This clone was seen at least ten times. Other nucleotide sequences in the sample specify the same CDR3. The CDR3 here is CASSIRGGGTEAFF. As DNA, the CDR3 is TGTGCCAGTAGTATAAGGGGGGGCGGCACTGAAGCTTTCTTT. The chain employs TRBV19 and TRBJ1-1; tentatively, D is TRBD1 (6 bases). Between the trimmed V and J ends, which lost 2 bases and 4 bases, there was a span of 11 bases. Germline CDR1 reads LNHDA; CDR2 reads SQIVND (reference sequence). CDR3 size: 14 residues.

This clone was detected a few times. The chain is built from TRBV27 and TRBJ1-1, with D uncertain. The CDR3 runs 14 residues. The germline V and J ends were trimmed by 6 bases and 1 base, with 12 bases remaining between them. CDR1 is MNHEY and CDR2 is SMNVEV in the germline V gene (reference sequence). Written as DNA, the CDR3 is TGTGCCAGCAGCTCCTCGTATACGAACACTGAAGCTTTCTTT. As protein: CASSSSYTNTEAFF.